This T cell receptor beta chain was observed in a study of blood T cell repertoires in COVID-19. Study-wide context: The samples span acute and convalescent COVID-19 from the United States, Italy and Spain. The analysed material was cDNA or gDNA that came from T cells, B-cell-depleted T cells, or PBMCs.

TCRdb's copy holds only in-frame clones and misses some; the assay was immunoSEQ multiplex PCR. This table has some 120,000 clones, around 81% appearing once. CDR1 is MNHEY, CDR2 SMNVEV, per germline (reference sequence). This CDR3 comprises 15 residues. The V gene lost 6 bases and the J gene lost 4 bases, with 15 bases spanning the gap. V usage is TRBV27 and J usage is TRBJ1-4; the D gene is possibly TRBD1 (6 bases). The TCR originated in a human donor in a cohort sampled during active COVID-19. The sequencing input was peripheral blood. This CDR3 is CASSPMTGFNEKLFF. For the CDR3, the DNA is TGTGCCAGCAGCCCGATGACAGGTTTTAATGAAAAACTGTTTTTT.